The 7 T cell receptor beta chains below were found in one sample sequenced in a study of CD8 T cells in ankylosing spondylitis. TCRdb recomputed calls from the 5' RACE reads with MiXCR, one row per CDR3 protein. In the table there are some 250,000 distinct CDR3 sequences, roughly a quarter of which are singletons. The sequenced sample was blood, either unsorted or a sorted T cell fraction (not recorded which). Receptor source: a male donor with ankylosing spondylitis or in good health (not recorded which).

This clonotype was seen repeatedly, ten times or more. The V and J genes are TRBV12-3 or TRBV12-4 and TRBJ2-3; D perhaps matches TRBD1 (6 bases). CDR3 length equals 13 residues. The V end was cut by 6 bases, the J end by 4 bases, with 11 bases between. CDR3 nucleotide sequence: TGTGCCAGCAGCTTATGGGGGCCAGATACGCAGTATTTT. Encoded protein: CASSLWGPDTQYF.

This clonotype was seen more than once but under ten times. The chain has TRBV10-3 and TRBJ1-6; 7 bases line up with TRBD1. With 8 bases clipped from V and 9 bases from J, the junction kept 10 bases outside the gene matches. Germline loops: CDR1 ENHRY, CDR2 SYGVKD. The CDR3 runs to 14 residues. The CDR3 DNA follows: TGTGCCATCGCTAGACAGGGAGGTGGTTCACCCCTCCACTTT. As protein: CAIARQGGGSPLHF.

Many counts were recorded for this clonotype. The chain carries TRBV29-1 and TRBJ2-7; TRBD1 matches 7 bases. Germline trimming cut 5 bases from V and 2 bases from J; bases unmatched to any gene: 3. The germline gives CDR1 SQVTM, CDR2 ANQGSEA. The CDR3 contains 12 residues. The CDR3, as DNA: TGCAGCGTTTACAGGGGCCCCTACGAGCAGTACTTC. Residues: CSVYRGPYEQYF.

This clonotype was counted a few times. The rearrangement uses TRBV6-2 or TRBV6-3 and TRBJ1-2; D is perhaps TRBD1 (5 bases). Germline-derived CDR1 and CDR2 are MNHEY and SVGEGT. The germline V and J ends were trimmed by 5 bases and 2 bases, with 9 bases remaining between them. The CDR3 covers 13 residues. For the CDR3, the DNA is TGTGCCAGCAGTCTGGACATGAACTATGGCTACACCTTC. The encoded protein is CASSLDMNYGYTF.

The chain combines TRBV24-1 with TRBJ2-2, with TRBD1 identical over 7 bases. The V and J ends lost 8 bases and 0 bases, in that order; junction bases with no gene match: 2. CDR3 size: 14 residues. CDR1 KGHDR and CDR2 SFDVKD come from the germline V gene. The chain's CDR3 is CATKGTANTGELFF. The DNA of the CDR3 is TGTGCCACCAAAGGGACAGCGAACACCGGGGAGCTGTTTTTT.

DNA of the CDR3: TGCAGCGTCCAACCCAGACGGGGCACTGAAGCTTTCTTT. Protein sequence: CSVQPRRGTEAFF. The J gene is TRBJ1-1, the V gene TRBV29-1; no clear D gene. V was shortened by 6 bases and J by 4 bases, with 15 bases between the two germline ends. CDR1 and CDR2 from the germline V gene are SQVTM and ANQGSEA. The CDR3 runs to 13 residues.

Many counts were recorded for this clonotype. This rearrangement joins TRBV2 to TRBJ2-1; D not certain. V was clipped by 6 bases and J by 6 bases, with 12 bases between them. There are 13 residues in the CDR3. CDR1 SNHLY and CDR2 FYNNEI come from the germline V gene. The CDR3 DNA follows: TGTGCCAGCAGCCGAGAGAGAGGCAATGAGCAGTTCTTC. This codes for CASSRERGNEQFF.